The rows below give T cell receptor beta chains drawn from one sample of a study of blood T cell repertoires in COVID-19. Measured with immunoSEQ multiplex PCR; TCRdb has only the in-frame clones, and not every one. The sample has fewer than 350,000 clones, around 85% seen once. The sequenced sample was PBMCs or T cells enriched from blood (not recorded which). These receptor sequences come from a woman aged 50 to 60 who had recovered from COVID-19. CDR3s include the opening cysteine and the closing phenylalanine or tryptophan. The D gene is left open where the match is weak. Clone size is stated in some rows and not others, as once, few, many or a class when expanded.

>TRBD1|NA|TRBJ2-4|TRBV5-1
CASSARQGMNIQYF
TGCGCCAGCAGCGCCAGACAGGGGATGAACATTCAGTACTTC
>NA|once|TRBJ1-2|TRBV11-2
CASSIQGHTYGYTF
TGTGCCAGCAGCATACAAGGACACACCTATGGCTACACCTTC
>NA|once|TRBJ2-7|TRBV19
CASSPRGIYEQYF
TGTGCCAGTAGCCCCAGGGGTATCTACGAGCAGTACTTC
>TRBD2|NA|TRBJ2-1|TRBV5-5
CASSLGAGGYNEQFF
TGTGCCAGCAGCTTGGGAGCGGGGGGATACAATGAGCAGTTCTTC
>TRBD1|NA|TRBJ1-2|TRBV18
CASSPSLTGDYGYTF
TGTGCCAGCTCACCTTCCCTAACAGGGGACTATGGCTACACCTTC
>TRBD1|NA|TRBJ1-2|TRBV18
CASSRTGGGYTF
TGTGCCAGCTCCCGGACAGGGGGAGGCTACACCTTC
>NA|NA|TRBJ2-7|TRBV5-1
CASSTDRSAYEQYF
TGCGCCAGCAGCACCGACAGGTCCGCCTACGAGCAGTACTTC
>NA|NA|TRBJ1-2|TRBV30
CAWDKNYGYTF
TGTGCCTGGGATAAAAACTATGGCTACACCTTC
>NA|NA|TRBJ2-7|TRBV28
CASRLTGSYEQYF
TGTGCCAGCAGACTGACAGGCTCCTACGAGCAGTACTTC
>NA|NA|TRBJ1-6|TRBV12-3/TRBV12-4
CASNAGPQPLHF
TGTGCCAGCAATGCAGGGCCGCAACCCCTCCACTTT
>NA|NA|TRBJ1-2|TRBV5-1
CASSLAGYSGYTF
TGCGCCAGCAGCTTGGCAGGGTACTCTGGCTACACCTTC
>TRBD1|few|TRBJ2-5|TRBV6-6
CASSPSMGQGSAETQYF
TGTGCCAGCAGTCCATCTATGGGACAGGGATCGGCGGAGACCCAGTACTTC
>TRBD1|NA|TRBJ1-4|TRBV19
CASSGRTGKAEKLFF
TGTGCCAGTAGTGGCCGGACAGGGAAGGCTGAAAAACTGTTTTTT
>TRBD1|NA|TRBJ1-2|TRBV9
CASSVGQGINYGYTF
TGTGCCAGCAGCGTAGGACAGGGTATTAACTATGGCTACACCTTC
>NA|NA|TRBJ1-4|TRBV28
CASSSRGTPNEKLFF
TGTGCCAGCAGTTCCAGGGGTACACCTAATGAAAAACTGTTTTTT
>TRBD1|NA|TRBJ1-1|TRBV5-1
CASSEQGAVVEAFF
TGCGCCAGCAGCGAACAGGGGGCGGTTGTGGAAGCTTTCTTT
>NA|NA|TRBJ1-5|TRBV30
CAWSAGANQPQHF
TGTGCCTGGAGTGCAGGGGCCAATCAGCCCCAGCATTTT
>NA|NA|TRBJ2-7|TRBV3-1/TRBV3-2
CASSPLGGGQYF
TGTGCCAGCAGCCCTCTTGGGGGAGGGCAGTACTTC
>NA|NA|TRBJ1-1|TRBV19
CASSIGVAEAFF
TGTGCCAGTAGTATCGGGGTTGCTGAAGCTTTCTTT
>NA|many|TRBJ1-1|TRBV19
CASRTWATEAFF
TGTGCCAGTAGAACGTGGGCCACTGAAGCTTTCTTT
>NA|NA|TRBJ2-7|TRBV7-2
CASSRAAGKGLDEQYF
TGTGCCAGCAGCCGCGCGGCGGGGAAAGGATTGGACGAGCAGTACTTC
>NA|NA|TRBJ1-5|TRBV18
CASSPNWGDQPQHF
TGTGCCAGCTCACCAAATTGGGGGGATCAGCCCCAGCATTTT
>TRBD1|once|TRBJ1-2|TRBV29-1
CSVEERDRHYGYTF
TGCAGCGTTGAAGAACGGGACAGGCACTATGGCTACACCTTC
>NA|NA|TRBJ1-2|TRBV27
CASSMSRQGYGYTF
TGTGCCAGCAGTATGAGTCGGCAGGGGTATGGCTACACCTTC
>TRBD1|NA|TRBJ1-2|TRBV7-2
CASKDRVYGYTF
TGTGCCAGCAAAGACAGGGTCTATGGCTACACCTTC
>TRBD2|NA|TRBJ2-1|TRBV6-5
CASTSGGSDNEQFF
TGTGCCAGTACTAGCGGGGGGTCGGACAATGAGCAGTTCTTC
>TRBD2|NA|TRBJ2-5|TRBV19
CASSRLAGDQETQYF
TGTGCCAGTAGCAGACTAGCGGGGGATCAAGAGACCCAGTACTTC
>TRBD2|NA|TRBJ2-7|TRBV3-1/TRBV3-2
CASSQGRGGYYEQYF
TGTGCCAGCAGCCAAGGGCGGGGGGGCTACTACGAGCAGTACTTC
>TRBD1|NA|TRBJ1-2|TRBV28
CASIPTGEVGNGYTF
TGTGCCAGCATCCCGACAGGGGAGGTTGGCAATGGCTACACCTTC
>TRBD1|NA|TRBJ2-1|TRBV5-1
CASSFGTGGSYNEQFF
TGCGCCAGCAGCTTCGGGACAGGGGGCTCCTACAATGAGCAGTTCTTC
>TRBD2|NA|TRBJ2-1|TRBV6-5
CASSNPTSLKNEQFF
TGTGCCAGCAGTAACCCGACTAGCTTAAAAAATGAGCAGTTCTTC
>NA|NA|TRBJ1-2|TRBV7-2
CASSLRGQNEANYGYTF
TGTGCCAGCAGCTTACGCGGGCAAAATGAAGCTAACTATGGCTACACCTTC
>TRBD2|NA|TRBJ2-3|TRBV13
CASSLGTSGSTDTQYF
TGTGCCAGCAGCCTGGGGACTAGCGGGAGCACAGATACGCAGTATTTT
>NA|NA|TRBJ1-6|TRBV2
CANKGSANSPLHF
TGTGCCAATAAGGGGTCGGCAAATTCACCCCTCCACTTT
>NA|few|TRBJ2-2|TRBV5-1
CASSLSSDTGELFF
TGCGCCAGCAGCTTGTCCTCGGACACCGGGGAGCTGTTTTTT
>NA|NA|TRBJ1-4|TRBV19
CASSMDEPERVFF
TGTGCCAGTAGTATGGATGAGCCCGAGAGGGTGTTTTTT
>NA|NA|TRBJ1-5|TRBV5-4
CASSSDWDQPQHF
TGTGCCAGCAGCTCGGACTGGGATCAGCCCCAGCATTTT
>TRBD1|NA|TRBJ1-5|TRBV10-3
CAISDAQGDHQPQHF
TGTGCCATCAGTGACGCACAGGGGGACCATCAGCCCCAGCATTTT
>TRBD2|few|TRBJ2-7|TRBV5-6
CASSLPWASGRSYEQYF
TGTGCCAGCAGCCTACCCTGGGCTAGCGGGAGATCCTACGAGCAGTACTTC
>TRBD2|NA|TRBJ2-1|TRBV18
CASSATSGIYYNEQFF
TGTGCCAGCTCAGCTACTAGCGGGATTTACTACAATGAGCAGTTCTTC
>NA|NA|TRBJ1-2|TRBV30
CAWSGRGRLGSYGYTF
TGTGCCTGGAGTGGACGCGGAAGGTTAGGTTCCTATGGCTACACCTTC
>NA|NA|TRBJ2-7|TRBV3-1/TRBV3-2
CASSQVNREDEQYF
TGTGCCAGCAGCCAAGTGAACCGCGAGGACGAGCAGTACTTC
>NA|NA|TRBJ2-7|TRBV30
CAWSVFREGEQYF
TGTGCCTGGAGTGTATTCAGGGAAGGCGAGCAGTACTTC
>TRBD1|NA|TRBJ1-1|TRBV29-1
CSMTGTGAGTEAFF
TGCAGTATGACCGGGACAGGGGCGGGCACTGAAGCTTTCTTT
>TRBD1|few|TRBJ1-5|TRBV19
CASSFLVPGQGESNQPQHF
TGTGCCAGTAGTTTCCTAGTCCCGGGACAGGGTGAGAGCAATCAGCCCCAGCATTTT
>NA|NA|TRBJ1-2|TRBV6-5
CASSYSGWGDTYGYTF
TGTGCCAGCAGTTACTCCGGGTGGGGCGATACCTATGGCTACACCTTC
>NA|once|TRBJ1-1|TRBV27
CASSLATVNTEAFF
TGTGCCAGCAGTTTGGCGACAGTGAACACTGAAGCTTTCTTT
>NA|NA|TRBJ1-1|TRBV18
CASFRTENTEAFF
TGTGCCAGCTTTAGGACAGAGAACACTGAAGCTTTCTTT
>NA|NA|TRBJ1-2|TRBV6-5
CASTPMRGGNYGYTF
TGTGCCAGCACCCCGATGAGGGGGGGGAACTATGGCTACACCTTC
>NA|NA|TRBJ1-5|TRBV19
CASKGDISYQPQHF
TGTGCCAGTAAGGGGGACATATCCTATCAGCCCCAGCATTTT
>TRBD1|NA|TRBJ1-5|TRBV19
CASSAGQYNQPQHF
TGTGCCAGTAGTGCGGGACAGTACAATCAGCCCCAGCATTTT
>TRBD2|NA|TRBJ2-2|TRBV30
CAWSVLAGAGELFF
TGTGCCTGGAGCGTACTAGCGGGAGCCGGGGAGCTGTTTTTT
>NA|NA|TRBJ2-3|TRBV27
CASSSPRIPSTDTQYF
TGTGCCAGCAGTTCCCCGAGAATCCCTAGCACAGATACGCAGTATTTT
>NA|NA|TRBJ2-2|TRBV7-3
CASSFPGTTNTGELFF
TGTGCCAGCAGCTTCCCCGGGACAACGAACACCGGGGAGCTGTTTTTT